This T cell receptor beta chain comes out of a study of identical twins' blood T cells. Libraries were made from RNA as TCR cDNA, using a modified protocol. Via MiXCR, TCRdb re-called the 5' RACE reads, giving one row per CDR3 protein. Of a few hundred thousand distinct CDR3 sequences detected, 28% appear once; the ten largest clones hold roughly 6.1%. The donors were healthy female monozygous twins, three pairs in total. Note on this clonotype: A read error may account for a junction end that differs from germline.

The sequence derives from a woman aged 18 to 55 in good health. Material for sequencing was PBMCs.

CDR3 protein: CRASGVRTEAFF. In nucleotides, the CDR3 is TGCAGGGCTAGCGGGGTTCGAACTGAAGCTTTCTTT. This chain uses TRBV20-1 with TRBJ1-1; D remains unclear. In germline, CDR1 is DFQATT, CDR2 SNEGSKA (reference sequence). CDR3 length equals 12 residues.